Sequencing of this T cell receptor beta chain was carried out in a study of cytomegalovirus exposure and HLA in healthy donors. Study conclusions and caveats: Analyses of presence/absence relied on an assumption of roughly uniform sequencing depth across donors.

Vbeta (60) and Jbeta (13) primers were used in the PCR. TCRdb's copy holds only in-frame clones and misses some; the assay was immunoSEQ multiplex PCR. The sample shows under 250,000 clones, less than 85% of them seen only once. The V end lost 4 bases, the J end lost 8 bases, and 15 bases lay between the germline ends. This CDR3 is 14 amino acids long. CDR1 and CDR2 from the germline V gene are GTSNPN and SVGIG (reference sequence). A note on this clone: Its specificity is unknown.

The V call is TRBV30, the J call TRBJ1-6, with a weak D call TRBD1 (6 bases). Sequencing was carried out using PBMCs. This TCR was recovered from a man in his late teens or twenties in good health and CMV-seronegative. The CDR3 sequence: CAWTSGGAYSPLHF. The CDR3 DNA reads as TGTGCCTGGACCAGTGGGGGCGCTTATTCACCCCTCCACTTT.